One T cell receptor beta chain is described in this entry. This sample was included in a study of blood T cell repertoires in COVID-19. The data were produced by immunoSEQ multiplex PCR, yet TCRdb's version contains in-frame clones alone and is incomplete. The table lists 250,000 to 300,000 clones, 83% of them singletons. CDR3 length: 14 residues. V is TRBV1 and J is TRBJ2-1; TRBD1 is the table's D call, not checked against the DNA. TRBV1 is designated a pseudogene. The sequence derives from a man in his 60s who had recovered from COVID-19. Sequencing input: peripheral blood. This CDR3 reads CTSSQDCSYNEQFF. The DNA of the CDR3 is TGCACCAGCAGCCAAGATTGCAGTTACAATGAGCAGTTCTTC.